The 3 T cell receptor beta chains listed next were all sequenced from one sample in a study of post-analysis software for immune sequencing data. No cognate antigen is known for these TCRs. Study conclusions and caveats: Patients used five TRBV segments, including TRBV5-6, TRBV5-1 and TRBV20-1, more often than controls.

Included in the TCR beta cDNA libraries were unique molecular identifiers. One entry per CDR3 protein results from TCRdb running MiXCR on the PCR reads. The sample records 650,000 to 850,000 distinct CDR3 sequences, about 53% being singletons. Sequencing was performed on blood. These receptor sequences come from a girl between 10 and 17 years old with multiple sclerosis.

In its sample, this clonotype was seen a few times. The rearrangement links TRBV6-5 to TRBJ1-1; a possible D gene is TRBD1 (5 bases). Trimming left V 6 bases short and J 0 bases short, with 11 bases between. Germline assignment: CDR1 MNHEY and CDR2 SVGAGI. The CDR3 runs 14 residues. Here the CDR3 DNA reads TGTGCCAGCAGCTGGGGGGGACTGAACACTGAAGCTTTCTTT. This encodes CASSWGGLNTEAFF.

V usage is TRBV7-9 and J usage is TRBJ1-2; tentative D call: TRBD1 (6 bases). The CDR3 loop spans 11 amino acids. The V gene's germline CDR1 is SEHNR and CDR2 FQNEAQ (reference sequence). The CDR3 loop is CAGGSNYGYTF. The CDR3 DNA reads TGTGCTGGGGGCTCTAACTATGGCTACACCTTC.

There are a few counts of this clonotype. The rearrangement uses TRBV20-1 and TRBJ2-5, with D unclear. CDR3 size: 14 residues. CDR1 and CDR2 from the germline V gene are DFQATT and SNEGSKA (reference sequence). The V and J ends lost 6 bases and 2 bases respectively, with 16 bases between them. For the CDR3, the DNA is TGCAGTGCCTCCGAGGTTTTCTCTCAAGAGACCCAGTACTTC. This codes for CSASEVFSQETQYF.